The sequence of this T cell receptor (beta chain) was determined in a study of T cell repertoires in cytomegalovirus infection. Per the germline V gene, CDR1 is MNHEY and CDR2 is SMNVEV (reference sequence). V shed 5 bases and J 7 bases; nucleotides not matched to a gene: 4. CDR3 length equals 13 residues. Note on this clonotype: The antigen is unknown.

TCRdb used MiXCR to reprocess the reads, holding one entry per CDR3 protein. The table has more than 40,000 distinct CDR3 sequences, about a fifth seen once. This TCR came from a human donor in good health (CMV status not recorded). Some clones in this sample may be carry-over from other donors' samples. The sequences come from CD8+ T cells from cultured PBMCs, collected from culture after CMV antigen stimulation. The gene calls are TRBV27 and TRBJ1-2; 10 nucleotides align to TRBD1. CDR3 DNA: TGTGCCAGCAGTCTGACAGGGGGCGTTGGCTACACCTTC. Protein product: CASSLTGGVGYTF.